This TCR beta chain appears in the sequencing data of a study of T cell responses to AZD1222 COVID-19 vaccine. As for the study in general: Second-dose intervals near 4 or 12 weeks were combined.

The protocol was immunoSEQ multiplex PCR, while the TCRdb copy is restricted to in-frame clones and leaves out a portion. The top ten hold 1.6% of the sample, which has about 170,000 clones, 80% to 95% seen once. This clone was observed a few times. The antigen is undetermined. Findings and limits, study-wide: Just a handful of AZD1222 recipients tested seropositive at baseline. None of the repertoires were sampled until the peak T cell response had passed. Mostly white British, mostly female donors; authors suggested clonal diversity may be underestimated.

CDR3 length: 13 residues. V was clipped by 8 bases and J by 2 bases; unmatched bases: 3. CDR1 SEHNR and CDR2 FQNEAQ come from the germline V gene (reference sequence). This clonotype originated in an adult in good health. Material: peripheral blood, obtained on day 0 of AZD1222 vaccination. The chain carries TRBV7-9 and TRBJ2-7, with TRBD2 matching 10 bases. The DNA of the CDR3 is TGTGCCAGCGGGACTAGCGAGGCCTACGAGCAGTACTTC. Amino acid sequence: CASGTSEAYEQYF.